The rows below give T cell receptor beta chains drawn from one sample of a study of blood T cell repertoires in COVID-19. Assay used: immunoSEQ multiplex PCR; TCRdb lists only in-frame clones, some missing. The profile shows 270,000 or so clones, 80% to 90% of them singletons. The sample consisted of peripheral blood. The receptor source for this set is a woman aged 45 to 65 who had recovered from COVID-19. CDR3s include the opening cysteine and the closing phenylalanine or tryptophan. A D gene is named only where the DNA matches it firmly. For some rows the clone size is stated as once, few or many, or as a class when expanded; others skip it.

d_call: TRBD1; j_call: TRBJ2-7; v_call: TRBV28; clone_size: NA; cdr3_nt: TGTGCCACTATCGACAGGGGGAAGAGAGAGCAGTACTTC; cdr3_aa: CATIDRGKREQYF
d_call: TRBD1; j_call: TRBJ2-1; v_call: TRBV6-2/TRBV6-3; clone_size: NA; cdr3_nt: TGTGCCAGCAGTTATGGACAGGGAGCCTACAATGAGCAGTTCTTC; cdr3_aa: CASSYGQGAYNEQFF
d_call: NA; j_call: TRBJ1-6; v_call: TRBV12-3/TRBV12-4; clone_size: few; cdr3_nt: TGTGCCAGCACCCTGGGAGGGAATTCACCCCTCCACTTT; cdr3_aa: CASTLGGNSPLHF
d_call: TRBD1; j_call: TRBJ1-4; v_call: TRBV30; clone_size: NA; cdr3_nt: TGTGCCTGGAACAGGGGATTTCGGGAAAAACTGTTTTTT; cdr3_aa: CAWNRGFREKLFF
d_call: TRBD1; j_call: TRBJ2-5; v_call: TRBV10-3; clone_size: few; cdr3_nt: TGTGCCATCAGTAAGACAGGGACGTTACGCCAAGAGACCCAGTACTTC; cdr3_aa: CAISKTGTLRQETQYF
d_call: TRBD1; j_call: TRBJ2-6; v_call: TRBV4-1; clone_size: few; cdr3_nt: TGCGCCAGCAGCCCCTCGGGACAGGCGGCCAACGTCCTGACTTTC; cdr3_aa: CASSPSGQAANVLTF
d_call: NA; j_call: TRBJ2-2; v_call: TRBV3-1/TRBV3-2; clone_size: medium-sized; cdr3_nt: TGTGCCAGCAGCCAAGCAGGAGGATGGTTTGACACCGGGGAGCTGTTTTTT; cdr3_aa: CASSQAGGWFDTGELFF
d_call: NA; j_call: TRBJ1-2; v_call: TRBV28; clone_size: NA; cdr3_nt: TGTGCCAGCAGTCGTCCGAGGGAGCACGGCTATGGCTACACCTTC; cdr3_aa: CASSRPREHGYGYTF
d_call: TRBD1; j_call: TRBJ1-4; v_call: TRBV4-1; clone_size: NA; cdr3_nt: TGCGCCAGCAGCCTTTCTCGGACAGGACCTAATGAAAAACTGTTTTTT; cdr3_aa: CASSLSRTGPNEKLFF
d_call: NA; j_call: TRBJ1-4; v_call: TRBV7-9; clone_size: NA; cdr3_nt: TGTGCCAGCAGCTTCGGCGGGGGGAATGAAAAACTGTTTTTT; cdr3_aa: CASSFGGGNEKLFF
d_call: NA; j_call: TRBJ1-2; v_call: TRBV10-3; clone_size: few; cdr3_nt: TGTGCCATCAGTGACAGGGATGGTGGCTACACCTTC; cdr3_aa: CAISDRDGGYTF
d_call: NA; j_call: TRBJ1-4; v_call: TRBV5-4; clone_size: NA; cdr3_nt: TGTGCCAGCAGCTTGGCTGGGTGGAGTGAAAAACTGTTTTTT; cdr3_aa: CASSLAGWSEKLFF
d_call: NA; j_call: TRBJ2-7; v_call: TRBV28; clone_size: NA; cdr3_nt: TGTGCCAGCAGTTTCTCGACAGCCTACGAGCAGTACTTC; cdr3_aa: CASSFSTAYEQYF
d_call: TRBD2; j_call: TRBJ2-5; v_call: TRBV3-1/TRBV3-2; clone_size: NA; cdr3_nt: TGTGCCAGCAGCCTCCGTCGCTATAGCGGGGGGGCGGAGACCCAGTACTTC; cdr3_aa: CASSLRRYSGGAETQYF